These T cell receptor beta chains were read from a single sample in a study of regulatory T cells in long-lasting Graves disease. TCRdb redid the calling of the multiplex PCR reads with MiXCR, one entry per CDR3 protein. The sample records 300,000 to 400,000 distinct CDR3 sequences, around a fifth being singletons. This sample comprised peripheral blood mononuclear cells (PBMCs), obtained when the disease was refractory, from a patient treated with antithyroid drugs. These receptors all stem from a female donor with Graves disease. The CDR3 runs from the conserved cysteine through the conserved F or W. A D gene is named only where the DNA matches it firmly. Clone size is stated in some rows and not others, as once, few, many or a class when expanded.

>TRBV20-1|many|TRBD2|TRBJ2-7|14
TGCAGTGCTCCTGGACTAGCGGGAGGTTACGAGCAGTACTTC
CSAPGLAGGYEQYF
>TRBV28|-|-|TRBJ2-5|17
TGTGCCAGCAGTTCGGCCCCTTGGGGGCTGGGGACGGAGGCCCAGTACTTC
CASSSAPWGLGTEAQYF
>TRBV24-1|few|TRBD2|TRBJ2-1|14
TGTGCCAATGGCGGAACTAGCGGGCACAATGAGCAGTTCTTC
CANGGTSGHNEQFF
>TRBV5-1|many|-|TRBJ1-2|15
TGCGCCAGCAGCCCGCCGCGGGGACCAGACTATGGCTACACCTTC
CASSPPRGPDYGYTF
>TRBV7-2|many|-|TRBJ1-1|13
TGTGCCAGCAGACCAGGGTGGGACACTGAAGCTTTCTTT
CASRPGWDTEAFF
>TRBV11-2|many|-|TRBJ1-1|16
TGTGCCAGCAGCACGGGACATAGGTCGGAGGGGACTGAAGCTTTCTTT
CASSTGHRSEGTEAFF
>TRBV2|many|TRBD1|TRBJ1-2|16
TGTGCCAGCAAACCCTTTGGACAGGGCGCTAACTATGGCTACACCTTC
CASKPFGQGANYGYTF
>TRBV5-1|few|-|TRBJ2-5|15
TGCGCCAGCAGCTTTGGACGGGGGGCTCAAGAGACCCAGTACTTC
CASSFGRGAQETQYF
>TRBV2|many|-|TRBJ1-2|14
TGTGCCAGCAGTGCGAGAGGGGATAACTATGGCTACACCTTC
CASSARGDNYGYTF
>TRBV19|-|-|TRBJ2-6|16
TGTGCCAGTACGGTCCGGGTGCGCACTGGGGCCAACGTCCTGACTTTC
CASTVRVRTGANVLTF
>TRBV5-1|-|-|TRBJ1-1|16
TGCGCCAGCAGGGTACAACCAGGGGCAAGAGGCACTGAAGCTTTCTTT
CASRVQPGARGTEAFF
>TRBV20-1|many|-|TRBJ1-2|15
TGCAGTGCGCCAGGCCCCACAGGGTCGGTATATGGCTACACCTTC
CSAPGPTGSVYGYTF
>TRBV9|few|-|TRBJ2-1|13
TGTGCCAGCAGCCGAGGGCGAAACAATGAGCAGTTCTTC
CASSRGRNNEQFF
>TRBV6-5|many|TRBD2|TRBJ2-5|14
TGTGCCAGCAGTTACTTTGGGGGGGAAGAGACCCAGTACTTC
CASSYFGGEETQYF
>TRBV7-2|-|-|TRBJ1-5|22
TGTGCCAGCAGCTTAACCCCGCACCGATTAACGTTATATCTAGGCCGGAATCAGCCCCAGCATTTT
CASSLTPHRLTLYLGRNQPQHF
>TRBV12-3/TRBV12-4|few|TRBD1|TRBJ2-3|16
TGTGCCAGCAGTCACGGGACAGGGCTCCTTGGGGATACGCAGTATTTT
CASSHGTGLLGDTQYF
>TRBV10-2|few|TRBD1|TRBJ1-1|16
TGCGCCAGCAGTGAGCACAGGGGGTATCTGAACACTGAAGCTTTCTTT
CASSEHRGYLNTEAFF
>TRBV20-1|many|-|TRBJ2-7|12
TGCAGTGCCCGGAAGAGCACCTACGAGCAGTACTTC
CSARKSTYEQYF
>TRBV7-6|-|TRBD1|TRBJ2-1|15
TGTGCCAGCAGCCGTGGACAGGGGGCTAGGGATGAGCAGTTCTTC
CASSRGQGARDEQFF
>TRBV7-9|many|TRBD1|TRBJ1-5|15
TGTGCCAGCAGCCTCGCAGGGGGCGGCAATCAGCCCCAGCATTTT
CASSLAGGGNQPQHF
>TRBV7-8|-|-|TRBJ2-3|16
TGTGCCAGCCGCGACCCTCTCGCGGCTAGCACAGATACGCAGTATTTT
CASRDPLAASTDTQYF
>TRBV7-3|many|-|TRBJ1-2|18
TGTGCCAGCAGCTTAATGGGTTCGGGTGGCAGAGACTTATATGGCTACACCTTC
CASSLMGSGGRDLYGYTF
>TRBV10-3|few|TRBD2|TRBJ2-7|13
TGTGCCATCATGCGGGAGTTTCCTAACGAGCAGTACTTC
CAIMREFPNEQYF
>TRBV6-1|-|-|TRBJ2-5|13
TGTGCCAGCAGACCCCCGCCAAGCGTCACCCAGTACTTC
CASRPPPSVTQYF
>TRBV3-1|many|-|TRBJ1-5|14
TGTGCCAGCAGCCAAGATTCGGGGAATCAGCCCCAGCATTTT
CASSQDSGNQPQHF
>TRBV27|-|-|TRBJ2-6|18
TGTGCCAGCAGTTTGGGACGTGGCGGGCAGGCTGGGGCCAACGTCCTGACTTTC
CASSLGRGGQAGANVLTF
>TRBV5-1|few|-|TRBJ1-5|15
TGCGCCAGCAGCTTGGAGGGGGGGCGAGGTCAGCCCCAGCATTTT
CASSLEGGRGQPQHF
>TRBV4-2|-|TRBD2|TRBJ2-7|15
TGTGCCAGCAGCCAAGGGGGACTAGCGGGGGGGGAGCAGTACTTC
CASSQGGLAGGEQYF
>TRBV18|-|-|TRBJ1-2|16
TGTGCCAGCTCACCACTCCCGACAGTAGGGGCTTATGGCTACACCTTC
CASSPLPTVGAYGYTF
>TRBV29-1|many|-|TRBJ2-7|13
TGCAGCGTACAGCGGCCCGGAGTATTGGAGCAGTACTTC
CSVQRPGVLEQYF
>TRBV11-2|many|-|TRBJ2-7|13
TGTGCCAGCAGCTTATTACAGCTTGGCGAGCAGTACTTC
CASSLLQLGEQYF
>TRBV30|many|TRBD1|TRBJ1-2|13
TGTGCCAGTACAGGGGCGCGGTACTATGGCTACACCTTC
CASTGARYYGYTF
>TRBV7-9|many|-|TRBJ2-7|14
TGTGCCAGCAGCTTATCCGCAGACTCCTACGAGCAGTACTTC
CASSLSADSYEQYF
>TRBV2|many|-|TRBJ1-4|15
TGTGCCAGCAGTGAGGGGGCCAAAAGGAGTGAAAAACTGTTTTTT
CASSEGAKRSEKLFF
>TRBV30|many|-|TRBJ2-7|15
TGTGCCTGGAGTGTATCCGGAGGTAGGGCTGGCGAGCAGTACTTC
CAWSVSGGRAGEQYF
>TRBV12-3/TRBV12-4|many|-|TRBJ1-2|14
TGTGCCAGCAGCGCCCGGGACGCATTATATGGCTACACCTTC
CASSARDALYGYTF
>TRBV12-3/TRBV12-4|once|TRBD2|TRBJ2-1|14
TGTGCCAGCAGTACCAGCGGGGGGGCTGTTGAGCAGTTCTTC
CASSTSGGAVEQFF
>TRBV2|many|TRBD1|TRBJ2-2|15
TGTGCCAGCAGTGTGGGACAGGGGAGAACCGGGGAGCTGTTTTTT
CASSVGQGRTGELFF
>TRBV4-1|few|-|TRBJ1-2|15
TGCGCCAGCAGCGAAACCCCGGCCCGGATCGATGGCTACACCTTC
CASSETPARIDGYTF
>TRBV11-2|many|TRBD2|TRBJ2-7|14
TGTGCCAGCAGCCTGAGCGGGGGCCGGGGCGAGCAGTACTTC
CASSLSGGRGEQYF
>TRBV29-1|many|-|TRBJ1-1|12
TGCAGCGTTGTCAGGGTTGACACTGAAGCTTTCTTT
CSVVRVDTEAFF
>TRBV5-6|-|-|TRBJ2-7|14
TGTGCCAGCAGCTTTGCGACTAGCTCCTACGAGCAGTACTTC
CASSFATSSYEQYF
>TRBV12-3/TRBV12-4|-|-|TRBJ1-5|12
TGTGCCAGCCTCAGAGACGGTGAGCCCCAGCATTTT
CASLRDGEPQHF
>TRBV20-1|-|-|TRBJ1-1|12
TGCAGTGCCAGGACAGACAACACTGAAGCTTTCTTT
CSARTDNTEAFF